This is a list of T cell receptor beta chains from one sample in a study of T cell responses to AZD1222 COVID-19 vaccine. The method was immunoSEQ multiplex PCR; TCRdb's version includes in-frame clones alone and lacks a portion of them. This table holds 120,000 or so clones, approximately 92% found once. Sequenced material: peripheral blood, taken 28 days after the second AZD1222 dose. These receptors were taken from an adult who received the AZD1222 COVID-19 vaccine. CDR3s include the opening cysteine and the closing phenylalanine or tryptophan. Each record gives: clone size, J gene, D gene, V gene, CDR3 protein, CDR3 DNA. The D gene is left open where the match is weak. The size of a clone is reported for some rows only, either as once, few or many, or as a class for expanded clones.

clone_size: .; j_call: TRBJ1-5; d_call: TRBD1; v_call: TRBV19; cdr3_aa: CASSMDDRGNSNQPQHF; cdr3_nt: TGTGCCAGTAGTATGGATGACAGGGGAAATAGCAATCAGCCCCAGCATTTT
clone_size: .; j_call: TRBJ2-7; d_call: .; v_call: TRBV5-5; cdr3_aa: CASTLGTRGREQYF; cdr3_nt: TGTGCCAGCACCCTAGGGACGCGGGGTCGGGAGCAGTACTTC
clone_size: .; j_call: TRBJ1-3; d_call: .; v_call: TRBV2; cdr3_aa: CASKGSNSGNTIYF; cdr3_nt: TGTGCCAGCAAGGGCAGCAACTCTGGAAACACCATATATTTT
clone_size: .; j_call: TRBJ1-1; d_call: .; v_call: TRBV5-6; cdr3_aa: CASSLSTAGMNTEAFF; cdr3_nt: TGTGCCAGCAGCTTGTCTACAGCGGGTATGAACACTGAAGCTTTCTTT
clone_size: .; j_call: TRBJ1-1; d_call: .; v_call: TRBV3-1/TRBV3-2; cdr3_aa: CASSPQGNTEAFF; cdr3_nt: TGTGCCAGCAGTCCCCAGGGGAACACTGAAGCTTTCTTT
clone_size: .; j_call: TRBJ1-4; d_call: .; v_call: TRBV18; cdr3_aa: CASSPYGGRGRLEANEKLFF; cdr3_nt: TGTGCCAGCTCACCCTACGGGGGAAGGGGCCGTTTGGAAGCTAATGAAAAACTGTTTTTT
clone_size: .; j_call: TRBJ1-4; d_call: .; v_call: TRBV28; cdr3_aa: CASSPREPATNEKLFF; cdr3_nt: TGTGCCAGCAGTCCGAGGGAGCCTGCAACTAATGAAAAACTGTTTTTT
clone_size: .; j_call: TRBJ1-1; d_call: .; v_call: TRBV28; cdr3_aa: CASSQDSRKAFF; cdr3_nt: TGTGCCAGCAGCCAGGACAGCCGAAAAGCTTTCTTT
clone_size: .; j_call: TRBJ2-5; d_call: .; v_call: TRBV19; cdr3_aa: CASRTDRYQETQYF; cdr3_nt: TGTGCCAGTAGAACCGACAGATACCAAGAGACCCAGTACTTC
clone_size: once; j_call: TRBJ1-1; d_call: .; v_call: TRBV7-6; cdr3_aa: CASSLGVQGEAFF; cdr3_nt: TGTGCCAGCAGCTTAGGTGTTCAGGGTGAAGCTTTCTTT
clone_size: .; j_call: TRBJ1-3; d_call: .; v_call: TRBV2; cdr3_aa: CASSDRTVSGNTIYF; cdr3_nt: TGTGCCAGCAGCGATCGGACAGTCTCTGGAAACACCATATATTTT
clone_size: .; j_call: TRBJ1-1; d_call: .; v_call: TRBV18; cdr3_aa: CASSLSQPTGANTEAFF; cdr3_nt: TGTGCCAGCTCACTATCACAACCGACAGGCGCGAACACTGAAGCTTTCTTT
clone_size: once; j_call: TRBJ2-5; d_call: .; v_call: TRBV4-1; cdr3_aa: CASSPALRETQYF; cdr3_nt: TGCGCCAGCAGCCCGGCCCTAAGGGAGACCCAGTACTTC
clone_size: .; j_call: TRBJ2-7; d_call: TRBD1; v_call: TRBV5-1; cdr3_aa: CASSLGGTGSYEQYF; cdr3_nt: TGCGCCAGCAGCTTGGGAGGGACAGGGTCCTACGAGCAGTACTTC
clone_size: .; j_call: TRBJ1-3; d_call: .; v_call: TRBV27; cdr3_aa: CASRPTGIHSGNTIYF; cdr3_nt: TGTGCCAGCAGACCTACAGGAATCCACTCTGGAAACACCATATATTTT
clone_size: .; j_call: TRBJ2-2; d_call: .; v_call: TRBV7-2; cdr3_aa: CASSQPGTGELFF; cdr3_nt: TGTGCCAGCAGCCAACCCGGGACCGGGGAGCTGTTTTTT
clone_size: .; j_call: TRBJ1-4; d_call: .; v_call: TRBV5-1; cdr3_aa: CASSLEATNEKLFF; cdr3_nt: TGCGCCAGCAGCTTGGAGGCAACTAATGAAAAACTGTTTTTT
clone_size: .; j_call: TRBJ1-1; d_call: .; v_call: TRBV13; cdr3_aa: CASCPPQTLNTEAFF; cdr3_nt: TGTGCCAGCTGCCCCCCGCAGACTCTGAACACTGAAGCTTTCTTT
clone_size: .; j_call: TRBJ2-5; d_call: .; v_call: TRBV2; cdr3_aa: CDTTLGETQYF; cdr3_nt: TGTGATACTACCTTAGGGGAGACCCAGTACTTC
clone_size: .; j_call: TRBJ1-4; d_call: .; v_call: TRBV14; cdr3_aa: CASSPVNEKLFF; cdr3_nt: TGTGCCAGCAGCCCGGTCAATGAAAAACTGTTTTTT
clone_size: .; j_call: TRBJ2-1; d_call: TRBD2; v_call: TRBV13; cdr3_aa: CASSSGLAGSYNEQFF; cdr3_nt: TGTGCCAGCAGCTCAGGACTAGCGGGAAGCTACAATGAGCAGTTCTTC
clone_size: .; j_call: TRBJ2-7; d_call: TRBD1; v_call: TRBV18; cdr3_aa: CASSPGTGVEQYF; cdr3_nt: TGTGCCAGCTCTCCCGGGACAGGGGTCGAGCAGTACTTC
clone_size: .; j_call: TRBJ2-7; d_call: TRBD2; v_call: TRBV3-1/TRBV3-2; cdr3_aa: CASSYGGSYEQYF; cdr3_nt: TGTGCCAGCAGCTACGGGGGGAGCTACGAGCAGTACTTC
clone_size: .; j_call: TRBJ1-2; d_call: .; v_call: TRBV5-1; cdr3_aa: CASSQDGNYGYTF; cdr3_nt: TGCGCCAGCAGCCAGGACGGAAACTATGGCTACACCTTC